Following are 19 T cell receptor beta chains from one sample sequenced in a study of shared clonotypes between healthy human individuals. Sequencing was performed with immunoSEQ multiplex PCR; in TCRdb, only in-frame clones are kept and a portion is missing. The top ten clones hold 0.1% to 0.15% of a sample with millions of clones, roughly 94% of them seen once. The sequencing sample was made of naive CD4+ T cells sorted from blood. Subset defined: CD45RA+ positively selected. The receptors were sampled from a man aged 18-30 years in good health.

This clone was seen once. The J gene is TRBJ2-1, the V gene TRBV13; TRBD2 matches at 8 bases. Trimming took 2 bases from V and 4 from J; bases not matched to a gene: 1. Germline V gene data show CDR1 as PRHDT and CDR2 as FYEKMQ (reference sequence). This CDR3 is 14 amino acids long. CDR3 bases: TGTGCCAGCAGCTTAAGCGGGAGATACAATGAGCAGTTCTTC. Protein product: CASSLSGRYNEQFF.

The chain is built from TRBV6-4 and TRBJ2-5, with TRBD1 matching 7 bases. The CDR3 sequence is 14 residues long. The V and J ends lost 4 bases and 5 bases, in that order; junction bases with no gene match: 7. In germline, CDR1 is MRHNA, CDR2 SNTAGT. The DNA for the CDR3 is TGTGCCAGCAGTGCCGACAGGGTAAAGGAGACCCAGTACTTC. As protein: CASSADRVKETQYF.

V gene TRBV7-9 combines with J gene TRBJ1-4; 10 bases are a match to TRBD1. In germline, CDR1 is SEHNR, CDR2 FQNEAQ (reference sequence). The CDR3 runs 17 residues. The trim removed 5 bases at V and 6 bases at J, leaving 12 bases unmatched. The CDR3 here is CASSRHFFGTGDEKLFF. Written as DNA, the CDR3 is TGTGCCAGCAGCCGTCATTTTTTCGGGACAGGGGATGAAAAACTGTTTTTT.

The V call is TRBV9, the J call TRBJ1-1; TRBD1 matches at 10 bases. Germline lookup yields CDR1 SGDLS and CDR2 YYNGEE. The length of the CDR3 is 15 residues. V gave up 3 bases and J gave up 6 bases; unmatched junction bases: 8. The CDR3: CASSAEDRGRSEAFF. The CDR3 DNA reads TGTGCCAGCAGCGCCGAGGACAGGGGGAGGTCTGAAGCTTTCTTT.

The J gene is TRBJ1-2, the V gene TRBV7-2; 8 nucleotides align to TRBD1. The V gene end was trimmed by 4 bases and the J gene end by 4 bases; junction bases not matched to a gene: 5. This CDR3 contains 14 residues. Germline V gene sequence: CDR1 SGHTA, CDR2 FQGNSA. DNA for the CDR3: TGTGCCAGCAGCTCGGGACAGGACGTCTATGGCTACACCTTC. This translates into CASSSGQDVYGYTF. The entire variable domain, with the rest obtained from reference TRBV7-2 and TRBJ1-2, is as follows: GAGVSQSPSNKVTEKGKDVELRCDPISGHTALYWYRQSLGQGLEFLIYFQGNSAPDKSGLPSDRFSAERTGGSVSTLTIQRTQQEDSAVYLCASSSGQDVYGYTFGSGTRLTVV.

The chain is built from TRBV4-3 and TRBJ2-3, with D perhaps being TRBD1 or TRBD2 (5 bases each). This CDR3 region has 18 residues. CDR1 is LGHNA, CDR2 YSLEER, per germline. The ends were cut back, 4 bases at V and 6 bases at J, with 26 bases in the middle. CDR3 bases: TGCGCCAGCAGCCCCGCGGCGATCGTGGGGGTCAGGACGGATACGCAGTATTTT. Amino acid sequence: CASSPAAIVGVRTDTQYF.

This rearrangement joins TRBV5-6 to TRBJ2-5; D is ambiguous. The V end was cut by 4 bases, the J end by 1 base, with 8 bases between. CDR1 is SGHDT, CDR2 YYEEEE, per germline. There are 13 residues in the CDR3. Here the CDR3 DNA reads TGTGCCAGCAGCCGAGGACCCCAAGAGACCCAGTACTTC. Its translation: CASSRGPQETQYF.

A note on this clone: Other DNA sequences in this sample translate to the same CDR3. This chain connects TRBV5-4 to TRBJ2-5; 9 bases line up with TRBD1. Losses at the gene ends were 1 base for V and 3 bases for J; bases not matched to a gene: 1. The germline V gene encodes CDR1 SGHNT and CDR2 YYREEE (reference sequence). This CDR3 spans 14 amino acids. The CDR3 loop reads CASSLTGGEETQYF. CDR3 nucleotide sequence: TGTGCCAGCAGCTTGACAGGGGGCGAAGAGACCCAGTACTTC.

About this clone itself: The same CDR3 can be traced to other DNA sequences in this sample. The rearrangement joins TRBV5-1 to TRBJ1-2; 9 nucleotides agree with TRBD1. V was pared by 5 bases and J by 4 bases, with 6 bases of the junction left unmatched. Germline CDR1 SGHRS, CDR2 YFSETQ. The length of the CDR3 is 14 residues. The DNA for the CDR3 is TGCGCCAGCAGTCCGGGACAGGGCTTCTATGGCTACACCTTC. Amino acids: CASSPGQGFYGYTF.

The chain recombines TRBV11-2 with TRBJ2-3; TRBD2 is a possible D gene (5 bases). The CDR3 spans 13 residues. V was cut by 4 bases and J by 1 base, with 6 bases left in between. Germline lookup yields CDR1 SGHAT and CDR2 FQNNGV. For the CDR3, the DNA is TGTGCCAGCAGCTCAGCGGGCACAGATACGCAGTATTTT. Translated, it gives CASSSAGTDTQYF.

Turning to this clone: Other DNA sequences in this specimen translate into the identical CDR3. The genes are TRBV7-9 and TRBJ2-3; D may match TRBD1 or TRBD2 (6 bases each). Germline V CDR1 and CDR2: SEHNR, FQNEAQ (reference sequence). V was pared by 6 bases and J by 6 bases, with 10 bases between. The length of the CDR3 is 12 residues. CDR3 DNA sequence: TGTGCCAGCAGTCGAGGGGGGGATACGCAGTATTTT. This gives the protein CASSRGGDTQYF.

As concerns this clone: The junction and the germline gene differ at one end; a read error may be behind it. This rearrangement joins TRBV6-1 to TRBJ1-2; 8 bases are a match to TRBD1. CDR1 and CDR2 (germline): MNHNS, SASEGT. The CDR3 totals 11 residues. The DNA for the CDR3 is TGTGCCAGCAGTGAAACCCCGGGACAGGTCTTC. Translation gives CASSETPGQVF.

The rearrangement joins TRBV4-1 to TRBJ1-3; D gene unclear. CDR1 is MGHRA and CDR2 is YSYEKL in the germline V gene. V lost 0 bases, J lost 9 bases, and 6 bases lay in between. The CDR3 loop spans 12 amino acids. The DNA of the CDR3 is TGCGCCAGCAGCCAAGAGGCAAGCACCATATATTTT. It translates to CASSQEASTIYF.

The rearrangement uses TRBV5-1 and TRBJ2-5; D unresolved. V was trimmed by 1 base and J by 4 bases, leaving 8 bases between them. The CDR3 runs 13 residues. The germline gives CDR1 SGHRS, CDR2 YFSETQ. Written as DNA, the CDR3 is TGCGCCAGCAGCTTGAGGACGGGAGAGACCCAGTACTTC. It codes for CASSLRTGETQYF.

The rearrangement joins TRBV30 to TRBJ1-1; a possible D gene is TRBD1 (5 bases). The CDR3 is 15 amino acids. Germline CDR1 GTSNPN, CDR2 SVGIG (reference sequence). The V gene lost 1 base and the J gene lost 0 bases, with 12 bases spanning the gap. The CDR3 nucleotides are TGTGCCTGGAGTGAGACCGGGACGGTGAACACTGAAGCTTTCTTT. This gives the protein CAWSETGTVNTEAFF.

The CDR3 loop reads CASSSLAGVYNEQFF. The CDR3 DNA sequence: TGTGCCAGCAGCTCCCTAGCGGGGGTGTACAATGAGCAGTTCTTC. The V call is TRBV7-2, the J call TRBJ2-1; 10 nucleotides line up with TRBD2. Trimming took 4 bases from V and 4 from J; bases not matched to a gene: 4. The CDR3 sequence is 15 residues long. Germline V gene data show CDR1 as SGHTA and CDR2 as FQGNSA. The full variable domain, with the rest looked up from reference TRBV7-2 and TRBJ2-1, is GAGVSQSPSNKVTEKGKDVELRCDPISGHTALYWYRQSLGQGLEFLIYFQGNSAPDKSGLPSDRFSAERTGGSVSTLTIQRTQQEDSAVYLCASSSLAGVYNEQFFGPGTRLTVL.

This chain uses TRBV7-2 with TRBJ2-7, with D unresolved. CDR3 size: 13 residues. Germline CDR1 SGHTA, CDR2 FQGNSA. Trimming stripped 0 bases from V and 3 bases from J, with 6 bases between. This chain's CDR3 is CASSLATRYEQYF. The CDR3 DNA follows: TGTGCCAGCAGCTTAGCGACCCGCTACGAGCAGTACTTC.

V and J are TRBV18 and TRBJ2-3; tentative D call: TRBD2 (6 bases). CDR3 length: 17 residues. V was shortened by 3 bases and J by 4 bases, with 20 bases between the two germline ends. CDR1 and CDR2 from the germline V gene are KGHSH and LQKENI. The CDR3 DNA sequence: TGTGCCAGCTCACCGGTGCGACTTACGGAGGGGTCAGATACGCAGTATTTT. Its translation is CASSPVRLTEGSDTQYF.

This clone showed up just once. V and J are TRBV6-9 and TRBJ1-4; D gene ambiguous. The germline V and J ends were trimmed by 6 bases and 3 bases, with 14 bases remaining between them. This CDR3 region has 15 residues. The germline gives CDR1 MNHGY, CDR2 SVAAGI. The CDR3 bases are TGTGCCAGCAGCTCCTTCCTTTGGGCTAATGAAAAACTGTTTTTT. It specifies CASSSFLWANEKLFF.